Below, 15 T cell receptor beta chains from the same sample are listed, as sequenced in a study of T cells in Graves' hyperthyroidism and ophthalmopathy. Amplified TCR beta CDR3 regions derived from RNA transcripts. The HTBI primer set served for first-round RT-PCR of the TCR CDR3. TCRdb re-analysed the multiplex PCR reads in MiXCR, keeping a single row per CDR3 protein. The data hold hundreds of thousands of distinct CDR3 sequences, with around 19% observed a single time. Sequencing was done on a sample of blood. The source is a woman aged 45-65 years with Graves' hyperthyroidism that later progressed to Graves' ophthalmopathy.

The CDR3 sequence is CASSAAGGQGYEQFF. The CDR3 nucleotides read TGTGCCAGCAGTGCCGCGGGGGGGCAGGGGTATGAGCAGTTCTTC. The V gene is TRBV27, the J gene TRBJ2-1, with 9 positions matching TRBD2. Germline V gene data show CDR1 as MNHEY and CDR2 as SMNVEV (reference sequence). The CDR3 extends over 15 amino acids. The V and J ends lost 5 bases and 8 bases, in that order; junction bases with no gene match: 10.

As to this clonotype: A clone one base away is much larger, so this may be a read error. J is TRBJ2-3 and V is TRBV3-1; 8 bases map to TRBD2. The J segment lost 2 bases and the V segment lost 2 bases, leaving 12 bases of the junction unmatched. CDR3 length equals 18 residues. Per the germline V gene, CDR1 is LGHDT and CDR2 is YNNKEL (reference sequence). The CDR3 region is CASSQPKGLVGVTDTQYF. Written as DNA, the CDR3 is TGTGCCAGCAGCCAACCCAAGGGACTAGTGGGGGTCACAGATACGCAGTATTTT.

There are a few counts of this clonotype. The chain combines TRBV4-1 with TRBJ2-2, with TRBD2 matching 7 bases. V was clipped by 1 base and J by 1 base; unmatched bases: 6. The germline V gene encodes CDR1 MGHRA and CDR2 YSYEKL. The CDR3 is made up of 17 amino acids. CDR3 protein: CASSQAVAGVNTGELFF. CDR3 DNA sequence: TGCGCCAGCAGCCAAGCAGTCGCGGGGGTGAACACCGGGGAGCTGTTTTTT.

About this clonotype: A clone one base away is much larger, so this may be a read error. The gene calls are TRBV5-1 and TRBJ2-2; D possibly corresponds to TRBD1 (6 bases). Germline V gene data show CDR1 as SGHRS and CDR2 as YFSETQ. The CDR3 runs to 14 residues. The DNA for the CDR3 is TGCGCCAGCAGCCCATCACAGGGAACCGGGGAGCTGGTTTTT. As protein: CASSPSQGTGELVF.

Many counts were recorded for this clonotype. V and J are TRBV3-1 and TRBJ2-1, with TRBD1 identical over 8 bases. CDR1 and CDR2 from the germline V gene are LGHDT and YNNKEL (reference sequence). CDR3 size: 13 residues. The V and J ends lost 4 bases and 7 bases, in that order; junction bases with no gene match: 3. CDR3 sequence reads: CASSLQGANEQFF. In nucleotides, the CDR3 is TGTGCCAGCAGCCTCCAGGGGGCGAATGAGCAGTTCTTC.

This clonotype appeared a few times. The CDR3 DNA sequence: TGCAGTGCTCCCGGGACAGGGTACTTTTACGAGCAGTACTTC. Translation gives CSAPGTGYFYEQYF. V usage is TRBV20-1 and J usage is TRBJ2-7, with TRBD1 matching over 9 bases. V trimming: 5 bases; J trimming: 4 bases; junction bases outside the gene matches: 9. The germline CDR1 and CDR2 sequences are DFQATT and SNEGSKA (reference sequence). CDR3 length: 14 amino acids.

The table lists this clonotype with many counts. The rearrangement joins TRBV12-3 or TRBV12-4 to TRBJ2-7; a possible D gene is TRBD2 (5 bases). Deletions cut 5 bases from V and 3 bases from J, with 14 bases between. The CDR3 is made up of 14 amino acids. The CDR3 sequence is CASSEGLSYYEQYF. CDR3 coding DNA: TGTGCCAGCAGTGAGGGTCTCAGCTACTACGAGCAGTACTTC.

V usage is TRBV13 and J usage is TRBJ2-5; TRBD1 matches at 8 bases. The V gene's germline CDR1 is PRHDT and CDR2 FYEKMQ (reference sequence). The CDR3 is 13 residues long. With 7 bases clipped from V and 6 bases from J, the junction kept 7 bases outside the gene matches. This CDR3 is CASTDRGGQTQYF. The CDR3 DNA reads as TGTGCCAGCACTGACAGGGGTGGGCAGACCCAGTACTTC.

Ten or more counts support this clonotype. The rearrangement links TRBV12-5 to TRBJ2-1, with 9 bases matching TRBD2. The V gene's germline CDR1 is LGHNT and CDR2 FRNRAP. The CDR3 runs 15 residues. J lost 6 bases, V lost 5 bases, and 8 bases had no gene match. The DNA of the CDR3 is TGTGCTAGTGGTCCTAGCGGGGCGTACGGCAATGAGCAGTTCTTC. Translating it yields CASGPSGAYGNEQFF.

About this clonotype itself: It may be a read error: a sequence one base away is much more abundant. V usage is TRBV3-1 and J usage is TRBJ2-7; D possibly corresponds to TRBD1 (5 bases). The CDR3 extends over 15 amino acids. From germline, CDR1 is LGHDT and CDR2 YNNKEL (reference sequence). The CDR3 bases are TGTGCCAGCAGCCATCCGACAGCCAGGTCCTACGAGCAGAACTTC. Translating gives CASSHPTARSYEQNF.

There are many counts of this clonotype. V and J are TRBV20-1 and TRBJ1-1, with D unresolved. Trimming removed 1 base from V and 7 bases from J, with 13 bases in between. Looked up from germline, CDR1 is DFQATT and CDR2 is SNEGSKA (reference sequence). The CDR3 length is 13 residues. The chain's CDR3 is CSARGEDRYEAFF. The CDR3 DNA follows: TGCAGTGCTAGAGGCGAGGACCGTTATGAAGCTTTCTTT.

The chain links TRBV10-3 to TRBJ1-1, with D perhaps matching TRBD1 (5 bases). CDR1 and CDR2 from the germline V gene are ENHRY and SYGVKD. The CDR3 consists of 15 residues. Trimming took off 5 bases at V and 5 bases at J, with 18 bases between the two ends. CDR3 bases: TGTGCCATCAGTCTTAGGACGGCAAAGGGGACTGAAGCTTTCTTT. Its translation is CAISLRTAKGTEAFF.

This clonotype has a count of ten or more. The junction departs from germline at one end; a sequencing error may be responsible. V gene TRBV5-1 combines with J gene TRBJ1-1; possibly TRBD1 for D (5 bases). CDR3 length: 14 amino acids. Germline V gives CDR1 SGHRS, CDR2 YFSETQ. CDR3 DNA sequence: TGCGTCAGCAGTCGCCGGGACGGTAACACTGAAGCTTTCTTT. As protein: CVSSRRDGNTEAFF.

The sample holds a few counts of this clonotype. The chain joins TRBV7-9 to TRBJ2-7; the D is unclear. V was pared by 2 bases and J by 5 bases, with 7 bases between. This CDR3 contains 12 residues. Germline assignment: CDR1 SEHNR and CDR2 FQNEAQ (reference sequence). The CDR3: CASSLIGNEQYF. CDR3 nucleotide sequence: TGTGCCAGCAGCTTAATCGGCAACGAGCAGTACTTC.

The genes are TRBV6-1 and TRBJ1-1; 8 bases line up with TRBD1. The CDR3 is made up of 14 amino acids. Per the germline V gene, CDR1 is MNHNS and CDR2 is SASEGT. The trim removed 6 bases at V and 4 bases at J, leaving 7 bases unmatched. CDR3 in DNA: TGTGCCAGCAGCCCGGACAGGGATCTCACTGAAGCTTTCTTT. This sequence encodes CASSPDRDLTEAFF.